These T cell receptor beta chains were read from a single sample in a study of cytomegalovirus exposure and HLA in healthy donors. Generated by immunoSEQ multiplex PCR, the TCRdb table keeps only in-frame clones and is missing some. The sample records around 120,000 clones, roughly three quarters being singletons. The source material was PBMCs. These receptors were taken from a young woman in good health and CMV-seronegative. Each CDR3 is given with its conserved first and last residue. The D gene is left open where the match is weak. Only part of the rows carry a size: once, few, many, or a class if the clone is expanded.

abundance: -
v_gene: TRBV5-1
d_gene: TRBD1
j_gene: TRBJ2-3
CDR3aa: CASSQMTGTDTQYF
CDR3nt: TGCGCCAGCAGTCAAATGACAGGGACAGATACGCAGTATTTT

abundance: -
v_gene: TRBV11-2
d_gene: -
j_gene: TRBJ2-1
CDR3aa: CASSPGLTHNEQFF
CDR3nt: TGTGCCAGCAGCCCGGGACTGACCCACAATGAGCAGTTCTTC

abundance: -
v_gene: TRBV6-5
d_gene: TRBD2
j_gene: TRBJ2-1
CDR3aa: CASRGSGGASHEQFF
CDR3nt: TGTGCCAGCAGGGGGAGCGGGGGGGCCTCTCATGAGCAGTTCTTC

abundance: -
v_gene: TRBV28
d_gene: -
j_gene: TRBJ1-3
CDR3aa: CASSKYENTIYF
CDR3nt: TGTGCCAGCAGTAAGTATGAGAACACCATATATTTT

abundance: once
v_gene: TRBV30
d_gene: TRBD1
j_gene: TRBJ1-4
CDR3aa: CALSGTGGKIYEKLFF
CDR3nt: TGTGCCTTATCCGGGACAGGGGGCAAGATCTATGAAAAACTGTTTTTT

abundance: few
v_gene: TRBV30
d_gene: -
j_gene: TRBJ1-5
CDR3aa: CAWSFRFNQPQHF
CDR3nt: TGTGCCTGGAGTTTCCGGTTCAATCAGCCCCAGCATTTT

abundance: -
v_gene: TRBV10-1
d_gene: -
j_gene: TRBJ1-1
CDR3aa: CASAFNLNTEAFF
CDR3nt: TGCGCCAGCGCCTTTAACTTGAACACTGAAGCTTTCTTT

abundance: -
v_gene: TRBV30
d_gene: TRBD1
j_gene: TRBJ1-6
CDR3aa: CAWGQGRLLHF
CDR3nt: TGTGCCTGGGGACAGGGTAGACTTCTCCACTTT

abundance: -
v_gene: TRBV5-8
d_gene: -
j_gene: TRBJ1-5
CDR3aa: CASSLQQGQNQPQHF
CDR3nt: TGTGCCAGCAGCTTGCAACAGGGCCAAAATCAGCCCCAGCATTTT

abundance: -
v_gene: TRBV5-6
d_gene: -
j_gene: TRBJ2-3
CDR3aa: CASSSPGRTDTQYF
CDR3nt: TGTGCCAGCAGCTCCCCGGGAAGGACAGATACGCAGTATTTT

abundance: -
v_gene: TRBV29-1
d_gene: TRBD1
j_gene: TRBJ1-2
CDR3aa: CSVVGQMINYGYTF
CDR3nt: TGCAGCGTTGTGGGACAGATGATAAACTATGGCTACACCTTC

abundance: -
v_gene: TRBV4-1
d_gene: -
j_gene: TRBJ2-7
CDR3aa: CASSQEDRDWGYEQYF
CDR3nt: TGCGCCAGCAGCCAAGAGGACCGGGACTGGGGGTACGAGCAGTACTTC

abundance: -
v_gene: TRBV23-1
d_gene: -
j_gene: TRBJ1-5
CDR3aa: CASRFSYLRDIYNQPQHF
CDR3nt: TGCGCCAGCAGATTTTCGTACCTCCGGGACATCTACAATCAGCCCCAGCATTTT

abundance: -
v_gene: TRBV10-3
d_gene: -
j_gene: TRBJ1-1
CDR3aa: CAINGGMGTEAFF
CDR3nt: TGTGCCATCAATGGGGGGATGGGGACTGAAGCTTTCTTT

abundance: -
v_gene: TRBV5-6
d_gene: TRBD1
j_gene: TRBJ1-1
CDR3aa: CASRFGTGATEAFF
CDR3nt: TGTGCCAGCAGGTTCGGGACAGGGGCTACTGAAGCTTTCTTT

abundance: -
v_gene: TRBV29-1
d_gene: TRBD1
j_gene: TRBJ1-5
CDR3aa: CSAEQQGRFNQPQHF
CDR3nt: TGCAGCGCCGAACAACAGGGGCGGTTTAATCAGCCCCAGCATTTT

abundance: -
v_gene: TRBV19
d_gene: -
j_gene: TRBJ1-4
CDR3aa: CASTTGQLNEKLFF
CDR3nt: TGTGCCAGCACGACAGGACAGCTAAATGAAAAACTGTTTTTT

abundance: -
v_gene: TRBV5-6
d_gene: TRBD1
j_gene: TRBJ1-2
CDR3aa: CASSPQGAEPRGGYTF
CDR3nt: TGTGCCAGCAGCCCACAGGGGGCGGAACCGCGCGGTGGCTACACCTTC

abundance: -
v_gene: TRBV5-1
d_gene: -
j_gene: TRBJ1-2
CDR3aa: CASSLERSEGYTF
CDR3nt: TGCGCCAGCAGCTTGGAAAGGTCGGAGGGCTACACCTTC

abundance: -
v_gene: TRBV5-6
d_gene: -
j_gene: TRBJ1-2
CDR3aa: CASSLVAGQTRYHTGYTF
CDR3nt: TGTGCCAGCAGCCTCGTAGCAGGGCAAACACGTTACCACACGGGCTACACCTTC

abundance: few
v_gene: TRBV4-1
d_gene: TRBD1
j_gene: TRBJ2-3
CDR3aa: CASRDRDRGTDTQYF
CDR3nt: TGCGCCAGCAGGGACCGGGACAGGGGTACAGATACGCAGTATTTT

abundance: -
v_gene: TRBV14
d_gene: TRBD1
j_gene: TRBJ1-2
CDR3aa: CASSLTGTGPDGYTF
CDR3nt: TGTGCCAGCAGCTTAACCGGGACAGGCCCCGATGGCTACACCTTC

abundance: few
v_gene: TRBV30
d_gene: TRBD2
j_gene: TRBJ2-1
CDR3aa: CAWTSGGPPAYNEQFF
CDR3nt: TGTGCCTGGACTAGCGGGGGGCCGCCCGCCTACAATGAGCAGTTCTTC

abundance: -
v_gene: TRBV11-3
d_gene: TRBD2
j_gene: TRBJ2-1
CDR3aa: CASSLDFGLAANSYNEQFF
CDR3nt: TGTGCCAGCAGCTTAGATTTTGGACTAGCGGCCAACTCCTACAATGAGCAGTTCTTC

abundance: few
v_gene: TRBV6-6
d_gene: -
j_gene: TRBJ2-7
CDR3aa: CASTGGLVREQYF
CDR3nt: TGTGCCAGCACCGGAGGGCTTGTCCGCGAGCAGTACTTC

abundance: -
v_gene: TRBV29-1
d_gene: -
j_gene: TRBJ2-5
CDR3aa: CSVSKGGETQYF
CDR3nt: TGCAGCGTCTCCAAGGGGGGGGAGACCCAGTACTTC

abundance: -
v_gene: TRBV5-1
d_gene: TRBD2
j_gene: TRBJ2-7
CDR3aa: CASSFISLAGMYEQYF
CDR3nt: TGCGCCAGCAGCTTTATATCCCTAGCGGGGATGTACGAGCAGTACTTC

abundance: few
v_gene: TRBV19
d_gene: -
j_gene: TRBJ1-5
CDR3aa: CASSEMGTPNQPQHF
CDR3nt: TGTGCCAGTAGCGAAATGGGGACACCCAATCAGCCCCAGCATTTT

abundance: few
v_gene: TRBV5-1
d_gene: TRBD1
j_gene: TRBJ1-1
CDR3aa: CASGTGEWHTEAFF
CDR3nt: TGCGCCAGTGGGACAGGGGAGTGGCACACTGAAGCTTTCTTT

abundance: -
v_gene: TRBV2
d_gene: -
j_gene: TRBJ1-4
CDR3aa: CASRGLGAATNEKLFF
CDR3nt: TGTGCCAGCAGGGGACTGGGCGCTGCAACTAATGAAAAACTGTTTTTT

abundance: few
v_gene: TRBV10-2
d_gene: TRBD1
j_gene: TRBJ2-5
CDR3aa: CASSDAPGTGEETQYF
CDR3nt: TGCGCCAGCAGTGATGCCCCCGGGACAGGGGAAGAGACCCAGTACTTC

abundance: -
v_gene: TRBV5-6
d_gene: TRBD2
j_gene: TRBJ2-1
CDR3aa: CASSLAGVAGYNEQFF
CDR3nt: TGTGCCAGCAGCTTGGCCGGAGTAGCGGGGTACAATGAGCAGTTCTTC

abundance: -
v_gene: TRBV2
d_gene: -
j_gene: TRBJ1-1
CDR3aa: CASRPMYSMNTEAFF
CDR3nt: TGTGCCAGCAGGCCAATGTACAGCATGAACACTGAAGCTTTCTTT

abundance: few
v_gene: TRBV4-2
d_gene: TRBD2
j_gene: TRBJ2-2
CDR3aa: CASSQDWGLNTGELFF
CDR3nt: TGTGCCAGCAGCCAAGATTGGGGACTAAACACCGGGGAGCTGTTTTTT

abundance: -
v_gene: TRBV20-1
d_gene: -
j_gene: TRBJ1-1
CDR3aa: CRTDTEAFF
CDR3nt: TGCAGAACGGACACTGAAGCTTTCTTT

abundance: -
v_gene: TRBV5-1
d_gene: -
j_gene: TRBJ1-1
CDR3aa: CASSLGAGSTEAFF
CDR3nt: TGCGCCAGCAGCTTGGGGGCGGGTTCCACTGAAGCTTTCTTT

abundance: few
v_gene: TRBV19
d_gene: -
j_gene: TRBJ1-6
CDR3aa: CASSIGVYNSPLHF
CDR3nt: TGTGCCAGTAGTATAGGAGTTTATAATTCACCCCTCCACTTT

abundance: -
v_gene: TRBV9
d_gene: -
j_gene: TRBJ1-3
CDR3aa: CASSAETVPGNTIYF
CDR3nt: TGTGCCAGCAGCGCTGAGACAGTCCCTGGAAACACCATATATTTT

abundance: few
v_gene: TRBV10-1
d_gene: TRBD2
j_gene: TRBJ2-1
CDR3aa: CASSPTLAGVYNEQFF
CDR3nt: TGCGCCAGCAGTCCCACTCTAGCGGGGGTCTACAATGAGCAGTTCTTC

abundance: once
v_gene: TRBV10-3
d_gene: -
j_gene: TRBJ1-2
CDR3aa: CAISPDSYGYTF
CDR3nt: TGTGCCATCAGCCCAGACAGCTATGGCTACACCTTC

abundance: -
v_gene: TRBV25-1
d_gene: -
j_gene: TRBJ2-5
CDR3aa: CASSELQTQETQYF
CDR3nt: TGTGCCAGCAGTGAATTACAGACGCAAGAGACCCAGTACTTC

abundance: -
v_gene: TRBV9
d_gene: -
j_gene: TRBJ1-1
CDR3aa: CASSAGQKNTEAFF
CDR3nt: TGTGCCAGCAGCGCCGGACAGAAGAACACTGAAGCTTTCTTT

abundance: -
v_gene: TRBV7-8
d_gene: -
j_gene: TRBJ2-3
CDR3aa: CASSLGGVPTDTQYF
CDR3nt: TGTGCCAGCAGCCTGGGGGGAGTCCCCACAGATACGCAGTATTTT

abundance: few
v_gene: TRBV6-1
d_gene: TRBD2
j_gene: TRBJ2-3
CDR3aa: CAASLASGADTQYF
CDR3nt: TGTGCCGCCAGCCTGGCTAGCGGGGCAGATACGCAGTATTTT

abundance: -
v_gene: TRBV30
d_gene: TRBD2
j_gene: TRBJ2-3
CDR3aa: CAWGLVTDTQYF
CDR3nt: TGTGCCTGGGGACTAGTTACAGATACGCAGTATTTT

abundance: -
v_gene: TRBV5-1
d_gene: -
j_gene: TRBJ1-3
CDR3aa: CASSVSQGGNTIYF
CDR3nt: TGCGCCAGCAGCGTCTCACAGGGAGGAAACACCATATATTTT

abundance: -
v_gene: TRBV5-4
d_gene: TRBD1
j_gene: TRBJ1-2
CDR3aa: CASSYGTGVDGYTF
CDR3nt: TGTGCCAGCAGCTACGGGACAGGGGTTGATGGCTACACCTTC

abundance: -
v_gene: TRBV7-2
d_gene: -
j_gene: TRBJ1-2
CDR3aa: CASTNGGTVEGYTF
CDR3nt: TGTGCCAGCACCAACGGGGGGACGGTGGAAGGCTACACCTTC

abundance: -
v_gene: TRBV19
d_gene: -
j_gene: TRBJ1-3
CDR3aa: CASSVGHLGNTIYF
CDR3nt: TGTGCCAGTAGTGTGGGACACCTTGGAAACACCATATATTTT

abundance: -
v_gene: TRBV28
d_gene: -
j_gene: TRBJ1-1
CDR3aa: CASSAPGNTEAFF
CDR3nt: TGTGCCAGCAGTGCCCCCGGGAACACTGAAGCTTTCTTT

abundance: -
v_gene: TRBV11-3
d_gene: TRBD1
j_gene: TRBJ2-7
CDR3aa: CASSLSTGYEQYF
CDR3nt: TGTGCCAGCAGCTTATCGACAGGGTACGAGCAGTACTTC

abundance: -
v_gene: TRBV30
d_gene: TRBD2
j_gene: TRBJ2-1
CDR3aa: CAWSVSGGFNEQFF
CDR3nt: TGTGCCTGGAGTGTAAGCGGGGGGTTCAATGAGCAGTTCTTC

abundance: -
v_gene: TRBV25-1
d_gene: TRBD2
j_gene: TRBJ2-3
CDR3aa: CASSAPGLSTDTQYF
CDR3nt: TGTGCCAGCAGTGCGCCGGGACTAAGCACAGATACGCAGTATTTT

abundance: few
v_gene: TRBV27
d_gene: TRBD1
j_gene: TRBJ1-5
CDR3aa: CASSPRQGAIQPQHF
CDR3nt: TGTGCCAGCAGTCCCAGACAGGGGGCGATTCAGCCCCAGCATTTT

abundance: few
v_gene: TRBV6-5
d_gene: -
j_gene: TRBJ1-6
CDR3aa: CASRLRTEISPLHF
CDR3nt: TGTGCCAGCAGACTCAGGACTGAAATTTCACCCCTCCACTTT